Below are 27 T cell receptor beta chains sequenced from a single sample in a study of response to subunit inactivated influenza vaccine. In TCRdb, the RT-PCR reads were re-called with MiXCR into one record per CDR3 protein. The table includes under 550,000 distinct CDR3 sequences, more than 7% detected once. Sequenced here: PBMCs from blood, sampled roughly 24 months after vaccination. The receptors were gathered from a man between 50 and 75 years old who received an inactivated influenza vaccine.

This clonotype was seen more than once but under ten times. J is TRBJ1-5 and V is TRBV12-3 or TRBV12-4, with D unclear. CDR3 length equals 14 residues. Trimming removed 3 bases from V and 4 bases from J, with 10 bases in between. CDR3: CASSFGNRNQPQHF. Written as DNA, the CDR3 is TGTGCCAGCAGTTTTGGGAACAGAAATCAGCCCCAGCATTTT.

This clonotype appeared a few times. This chain connects TRBV27 to TRBJ2-1; no firm D call. V shed 0 bases and J shed 6 bases, with 24 bases lying between them. The germline gives CDR1 MNHEY, CDR2 SMNVEV (reference sequence). CDR3 size: 19 residues. The CDR3 bases are TGTGCCAGCAGTTTATCTCGGATTCGTCGAGCCCGATCGGGCAATGAGCAGTTCTTC. Amino acid sequence: CASSLSRIRRARSGNEQFF.

This clonotype occurred many times. The chain is built from TRBV12-3 or TRBV12-4 and TRBJ2-5; 9 nucleotides match TRBD2. The V gene end was trimmed by 5 bases and the J gene end by 5 bases; junction bases not matched to a gene: 3. The CDR3 covers 13 residues. As DNA, the CDR3 is TGTGCCAGCAGTACCGGACTAGCGGAGACCCAGTACTTC. Its protein is CASSTGLAETQYF.

This clonotype was recorded at least ten times. The chain uses TRBV4-3 and TRBJ2-3; TRBD2 matches at 10 bases. V was pared by 2 bases and J by 4 bases, with 6 bases of the junction left unmatched. The germline gives CDR1 LGHNA, CDR2 YSLEER. The CDR3 runs 16 residues. DNA for the CDR3: TGCGCCAGCAGCCAACGCGCTAGCGGGAGCTCAGATACGCAGTATTTT. Amino acid sequence: CASSQRASGSSDTQYF.

In this sample, this clonotype turned up a few times. The chain combines TRBV18 with TRBJ2-7; 10 bases line up with TRBD2. Germline V gene lookup returns CDR1 KGHSH and CDR2 LQKENI. The CDR3 loop spans 15 amino acids. Trimming took 2 bases from V and 3 from J; bases not matched to a gene: 4. The CDR3 is CASSPGTSALYEQYF. CDR3 coding DNA: TGTGCCAGCTCACCAGGGACTAGCGCTCTCTACGAGCAGTACTTC.

This clonotype was found many times. This chain uses TRBV5-6 with TRBJ2-5; a weak D match, TRBD2 (6 bases). CDR1 and CDR2 (germline): SGHDT, YYEEEE. The CDR3 length is 16 residues. The V end was cut by 1 base, the J end by 1 base, with 14 bases between. The CDR3 region has the DNA TGTGCCAGCAGCTTGTTCTCTAGCGCGTCCCAAGAGACCCAGTACTTC. It encodes CASSLFSSASQETQYF. Using reference TRBV5-6 and TRBJ2-5 for the parts outside the CDR3, the full variable domain is DAGVTQSPTHLIKTRGQQVTLRCSPKSGHDTVSWYQQALGQGPQFIFQYYEEEERQRGNFPDRFSGHQFPNYSSELNVNALLLGDSALYLCASSLFSSASQETQYFGPGTRLLVL.

This clonotype was observed a few times. This chain joins TRBV9 and TRBJ2-7; the D gene could be TRBD1 or TRBD2 (5 bases each). Germline V gene data show CDR1 as SGDLS and CDR2 as YYNGEE. Trimming removed 0 bases from V and 5 bases from J, with 9 bases in between. The CDR3 spans 13 residues. This CDR3 reads CASSVGGSDEQYF. CDR3 nucleotides: TGTGCCAGCAGCGTAGGGGGGTCTGACGAGCAGTACTTC. The entire variable domain, with the rest obtained from reference TRBV9 and TRBJ2-7, is as follows: DSGVTQTPKHLITATGQRVTLRCSPRSGDLSVYWYQQSLDQGLQFLIQYYNGEERAKGNILERFSAQQFPDLHSELNLSSLELGDSALYFCASSVGGSDEQYFGPGTRLTVT.

The chain uses TRBV5-1 and TRBJ2-6; no clear D. The CDR3 totals 17 residues. V dropped 4 bases and J dropped 0 bases, with 14 bases sitting between them. Germline V gene sequence: CDR1 SGHRS, CDR2 YFSETQ. The CDR3 DNA sequence: TGCGCCAGCAGCCTGGCAGTTGGTACCTCTGGGGCCAACGTCCTGACTTTC. Translating gives CASSLAVGTSGANVLTF.

This chain links TRBV3-1 with TRBJ2-4, with D perhaps matching TRBD1 or TRBD2 (5 bases each). The CDR3 length is 17 residues. CDR1 is LGHDT and CDR2 is YNNKEL in the germline V gene (reference sequence). Trimming shortened V by 4 bases and J by 0 bases, and 16 bases separated the two germline ends. The CDR3 spells CASSPLSRGLAKNIQYF. Written as DNA, the CDR3 is TGTGCCAGCAGCCCCCTCTCCCGGGGCTTAGCCAAAAACATTCAGTACTTC. Full variable domain (rest looked up from reference TRBV3-1 and TRBJ2-4): DTAVSQTPKYLVTQMGNDKSIKCEQNLGHDTMYWYKQDSKKFLKIMFSYNNKELIINETVPNRFSPKSPDKAHLNLHINSLELGDSAVYFCASSPLSRGLAKNIQYFGAGTRLSVL.

This clonotype was seen only a few times. The chain combines TRBV7-2 with TRBJ2-7, with D tentatively TRBD1 (5 bases). Per the germline V gene, CDR1 is SGHTA and CDR2 is FQGNSA. V lost 0 bases, J lost 3 bases, and 9 bases lay in between. The CDR3 runs 14 residues. CDR3 DNA: TGTGCCAGCAGCTTAGCAGGGGTTGACTACGAGCAGTACTTC. Translation gives CASSLAGVDYEQYF.

This clonotype has only a few counts. The chain combines TRBV5-1 with TRBJ2-6; TRBD1 matches 8 bases. Trimming removed 0 bases from V and 1 base from J; junction bases left unmatched: 15. The CDR3 consists of 21 residues. The germline V gene encodes CDR1 SGHRS and CDR2 YFSETQ. The CDR3 coding sequence is TGCGCCAGCAGCTTGGTTGCAGGGGGCGGAAGAAAGGCTTCTGGGGCCAACGTCCTGACTTTC. Residues: CASSLVAGGGRKASGANVLTF. Looking up the rest from reference TRBV5-1 and TRBJ2-6 gives the full variable domain: KAGVTQTPRYLIKTRGQQVTLSCSPISGHRSVSWYQQTPGQGLQFLFEYFSETQRNKGNFPGRFSGRQFSNSRSEMNVSTLELGDSALYLCASSLVAGGGRKASGANVLTFGAGSRLTVL.

This clonotype showed up many times. Here the CDR3 reads CASSLGLNSPLHF. The CDR3 DNA sequence: TGCGCCAGCAGCCTCGGACTCAATTCACCCCTCCACTTT. The V and J genes are TRBV4-1 and TRBJ1-6; unclear D gene. The V end lost 4 bases, the J end lost 7 bases, and 8 bases lay between the germline ends. Germline V gives CDR1 MGHRA, CDR2 YSYEKL. There are 13 residues in the CDR3.

Many counts were recorded for this clonotype. This rearrangement joins TRBV5-1 to TRBJ2-2; no clear D. Germline V CDR1 and CDR2: SGHRS, YFSETQ. V was pared by 0 bases and J by 4 bases, with 13 bases between. The CDR3 is made up of 16 amino acids. The CDR3 protein is CASSLAGTSSTGELFF. In DNA form, the CDR3 reads TGCGCCAGCAGCTTGGCAGGAACGAGCAGCACCGGGGAGCTGTTTTTT.

The CDR3, as DNA: TGTGCCAGCAGCTTATTGGGGGGGTCCCACAATGAGCAGTTCTTC. Its protein is CASSLLGGSHNEQFF. V usage is TRBV7-3 and J usage is TRBJ2-1; TRBD2 aligns across 7 bases. Unmatched junction bases numbered 6, after V lost 2 bases and J lost 5 bases. This CDR3 contains 15 residues. Germline V CDR1 and CDR2: SGHTA, FQGTGA.

The chain combines TRBV12-2 with TRBJ2-1. TRBV12-2 corresponds to a pseudogene. The CDR3 sequence is 15 residues long. The DNA of the CDR3 is TGTGCAAGTCGCTTATGCGGGAGCGCCTACAATGAGCAGTTCTTC. Translating gives CASRLCGSAYNEQFF.

This clonotype was seen repeatedly, ten times or more. The chain carries TRBV10-3 and TRBJ2-6; D gene unclear. The CDR3 sequence is 16 residues long. Per the germline V gene, CDR1 is ENHRY and CDR2 is SYGVKD. With 4 bases removed from V and 3 bases from J, the gap between germline ends came to 13 bases. CDR3 sequence (DNA): TGTGCCATCAGTGGCCCAGAACTCGGTGGGGCCAACGTCCTGACTTTC. Its protein is CAISGPELGGANVLTF.

This clonotype was detected only a few times. The chain employs TRBV9 and TRBJ2-1; unclear D gene. The germline V gene has CDR1 SGDLS and CDR2 YYNGEE. CDR3 length: 13 residues. Trimming took off 0 bases at V and 6 bases at J, with 7 bases between the two ends. The CDR3 protein is CASSVEPGNEQFF. The CDR3 coding sequence is TGTGCCAGCAGCGTAGAGCCCGGCAATGAGCAGTTCTTC.

Only a few counts were recorded for this clonotype. The chain carries TRBV14 and TRBJ2-1; 11 positions match TRBD1. Trimming took 4 bases from V and 5 from J; bases not matched to a gene: 4. The germline V gene encodes CDR1 SGHDN and CDR2 FVKESK. This CDR3 contains 15 residues. CDR3 sequence reads: CASSRDRGINNEQFF. The DNA for the CDR3 is TGTGCCAGCAGCCGGGACAGGGGGATCAACAATGAGCAGTTCTTC.

This clonotype was found many times. Here the CDR3 DNA reads TGCAGTGTTTATACTAGCGGATCCTACTTCACAGATACGCAGTATTTT. Its translation: CSVYTSGSYFTDTQYF. The chain combines TRBV20-1 with TRBJ2-3; 8 bases match TRBD2. V lost 7 bases to trimming and J lost 2 bases; unmatched junction nucleotides: 14. Germline V CDR1 and CDR2: DFQATT, SNEGSKA (reference sequence). The CDR3 extends over 16 amino acids.

The chain employs TRBV20-1 and TRBJ2-3; D is perhaps TRBD1 (6 bases). CDR1 is DFQATT, CDR2 SNEGSKA, per germline (reference sequence). This CDR3 is 15 amino acids long. Deletions cut 2 bases from V and 0 bases from J, with 12 bases between. The CDR3 bases are TGCAGTGCTAGAAACAGGGTTACTAGCACAGATACGCAGTATTTT. As protein: CSARNRVTSTDTQYF.

The V call is TRBV5-1, the J call TRBJ1-1, with D possibly TRBD1 on 5 matching bases. CDR3 size: 14 residues. V lost 3 bases and J lost 4, with 13 bases in between. Germline CDR1 reads SGHRS; CDR2 reads YFSETQ. Here the CDR3 DNA reads TGCGCCAGCAGCTCTCCGACGGGGGGCACTGAAGCTTTCTTT. Translating gives CASSSPTGGTEAFF.

V usage is TRBV5-4 and J usage is TRBJ2-5; TRBD2 aligns across 7 bases. The ends lost 5 bases at V and 9 bases at J; junction bases unmatched: 4. Germline loops: CDR1 SGHNT, CDR2 YYREEE (reference sequence). The CDR3 runs to 11 residues. The CDR3 nucleotides read TGTGCCAGCAGGGGTCGGGAGGCCCAGTACTTC. It codes for CASRGREAQYF.

There are a few counts of this clonotype. A read error may produce the germline difference seen at one junction end. This chain connects TRBV20-1 to TRBJ1-1; tentative D call: TRBD1 (5 bases). The CDR3 runs 12 residues. In germline, CDR1 is DFQATT, CDR2 SNEGSKA (reference sequence). The CDR3 DNA sequence: TGCAGTGCTAGTCGCCAGGGATTTGATATGGGATTT. It specifies CSASRQGFDMGF.

Many counts were recorded for this clonotype. The chain recombines TRBV5-1 with TRBJ2-3; the D is unclear. Germline values: CDR1 SGHRS, CDR2 YFSETQ. The CDR3 covers 15 residues. Between the trimmed V and J ends, which lost 0 bases and 6 bases, there was a span of 14 bases. The CDR3 DNA reads as TGCGCCAGCAGCTTGGTTCAAGGCCCTCGGGATACGCAGTATTTT. Its protein is CASSLVQGPRDTQYF.

This clonotype occurred a few times. This chain uses TRBV20-1 with TRBJ1-5, with 10 bases matching TRBD1. Unmatched junction bases numbered 11, after V lost 0 bases and J lost 0 bases. Germline V CDR1 and CDR2: DFQATT, SNEGSKA (reference sequence). CDR3 length equals 19 residues. The CDR3 sequence is CSARDRTGGYVSSNQPQHF. Here the CDR3 DNA reads TGCAGTGCTAGAGATCGGACAGGGGGGTATGTGTCTAGCAATCAGCCCCAGCATTTT.

The gene calls are TRBV28 and TRBJ2-2; the match to TRBD2 covers 7 bases. There are 15 residues in the CDR3. CDR1 is MDHEN and CDR2 is SYDVKM in the germline V gene. Losses at the gene ends were 2 bases for V and 6 bases for J; bases not matched to a gene: 6. CDR3 coding DNA: TGTGCCAGCAGTTTAATTGGGGGGGGTGCCGGGGAGCTGTTTTTT. Protein product: CASSLIGGGAGELFF.

The V call is TRBV11-2, the J call TRBJ2-7; D call uncertain. V was trimmed by 2 bases and J by 1 base, leaving 9 bases between them. CDR3 length: 14 residues. CDR1 and CDR2 (germline): SGHAT, FQNNGV. This chain's CDR3 is CASSLTTISYEQYF. DNA for the CDR3: TGTGCCAGCAGCTTAACAACCATTTCCTACGAGCAGTACTTC.